The 20 T cell receptor beta chains presented below share a single source sample, sequenced in a study of lymphopenia after photon versus proton radiotherapy. Generated by immunoSEQ multiplex PCR, the TCRdb table keeps only in-frame clones and is missing some. The sample contains 55,000 to 70,000 clones, approximately 90% of which appear only once. The sample consisted of peripheral blood, taken from a patient treated with photon-based radiotherapy. The receptors stem from a woman aged 70-85 years with pancreatic cancer.

There are a few counts of this clone. V is TRBV6-1 and J is TRBJ1-5; D remains ambiguous. V shed 1 base and J shed 9 bases, with 1 base lying between them. The V gene's germline CDR1 is MNHNS and CDR2 SASEGT. The CDR3 runs to 10 residues. The chain's CDR3 is CASSEGPQHF. In nucleotides, the CDR3 is TGTGCCAGCAGTGAAGGGCCCCAGCATTTT.

This chain uses TRBV4-3 with TRBJ1-1; D may be TRBD1 (5 bases). V lost 3 bases, J lost 1 base, and 18 bases lay in between. CDR1 and CDR2 from the germline V gene are LGHNA and YSLEER. The CDR3 sequence is 17 residues long. The DNA for the CDR3 is TGCGCCAGCAGCCAGGGGGTGGGAGGGGAAACGAACACTGAAGCTTTCTTT. It translates to CASSQGVGGETNTEAFF.

The chain combines TRBV5-1 with TRBJ1-3; D not certain. The CDR3 has 15 residues. The V end lost 0 bases, the J end lost 4 bases, and 11 bases lay between the germline ends. Germline V CDR1 and CDR2: SGHRS, YFSETQ. The CDR3 region is CASSLALGSGNTIYF. In DNA, the CDR3 is TGCGCCAGCAGCTTGGCCCTGGGGTCCGGAAACACCATATATTTT.

The gene calls are TRBV19 and TRBJ1-5, with D possibly matching TRBD1 (5 bases). The CDR3 covers 15 residues. V dropped 6 bases and J dropped 4 bases, with 16 bases sitting between them. Germline lookup yields CDR1 LNHDA and CDR2 SQIVND (reference sequence). In nucleotides, the CDR3 is TGTGCCAGTAGGAATCCCCAGGGAAAAAATCAGCCCCAGCATTTT. Its translation is CASRNPQGKNQPQHF.

The CDR3 nucleotides are TGTGCCAGCAGCTTTAGGGGACAGAGCACCGGGGAGCTGTTTTTT. Its protein product is CASSFRGQSTGELFF. This chain uses TRBV7-2 with TRBJ2-2; 7 nucleotides align to TRBD1. V lost 3 bases, J lost 4 bases, and 5 bases stayed unmatched. Germline-derived CDR1 and CDR2 are SGHTA and FQGNSA. The CDR3 spans 15 residues.

This chain joins TRBV7-8 and TRBJ2-1, with 10 bases aligning to TRBD2. From germline, CDR1 is SGHVS and CDR2 FQNEAQ. The CDR3 runs to 18 residues. V lost 1 base, J lost 3 bases, and 9 bases stayed unmatched. As DNA, the CDR3 is TGTGCCAGCAGCTTAGAGCCTAGCGGGAGTGGGAACTACAATGAGCAGTTCTTC. Amino acid sequence: CASSLEPSGSGNYNEQFF.

The J gene is TRBJ2-7, the V gene TRBV5-4; no reliable D call. Trimming removed 4 bases from V and 2 bases from J, with 13 bases in between. The CDR3 consists of 14 residues. In germline, CDR1 is SGHNT, CDR2 YYREEE (reference sequence). CDR3 sequence (DNA): TGTGCCAGCAGCGACTTGACAAGAGCCTACGAGCAGTACTTC. Encoded protein: CASSDLTRAYEQYF.

The chain uses TRBV9 and TRBJ1-1, with D unresolved. The germline gives CDR1 SGDLS, CDR2 YYNGEE. The CDR3 totals 14 residues. Between the trimmed V and J ends, which lost 2 bases and 1 base, there was a span of 9 bases. The DNA of the CDR3 is TGTGCCAGCAGCGTCGTCAGCGCGAACACTGAAGCTTTCTTT. Its protein product is CASSVVSANTEAFF.

This chain joins TRBV7-8 and TRBJ2-7; D possibly matches TRBD1 or TRBD2 (5 bases each). The CDR3 loop spans 15 amino acids. The germline V and J ends were trimmed by 4 bases and 7 bases, with 20 bases remaining between them. The germline V gene has CDR1 SGHVS and CDR2 FQNEAQ. The CDR3 protein is CASSSSGTVIGEQYF. In nucleotides, the CDR3 is TGTGCCAGCAGCTCCTCCGGGACGGTAATTGGGGAGCAGTACTTC.

This clone is categorized as medium-sized (0.01 to 0.1%). Other DNA sequences in the sample encode the same CDR3. The chain uses TRBV7-6 and TRBJ2-1; D call uncertain. The ends were cut back, 5 bases at V and 4 bases at J, with 3 bases in the middle. Germline values: CDR1 SGHVS, CDR2 FNYEAQ. CDR3 length: 11 amino acids. The CDR3 reads CASSHYNEQFF. The CDR3 DNA reads as TGTGCCAGCAGCCATTACAATGAGCAGTTCTTC.

This clone came up once. The chain couples TRBV9 to TRBJ1-1; D is uncertain. Germline V lookup: CDR1 SGDLS, CDR2 YYNGEE. Trimming took 0 bases from V and 0 from J, leaving 9 bases between them. This CDR3 contains 15 residues. CDR3 amino acids: CASSVGVSMNTEAFF. DNA of the CDR3: TGTGCCAGCAGCGTAGGGGTCTCCATGAACACTGAAGCTTTCTTT.

This chain connects TRBV7-2 to TRBJ1-3, with TRBD1 matching over 7 bases. Per germline, CDR1 SGHTA and CDR2 FQGNSA. The CDR3 totals 15 residues. Trimming took 1 base from V and 3 from J; bases not matched to a gene: 3. The CDR3 region has the DNA TGTGCCAGCAGCTTAGTCGCAGGGGGTGGAAACACCATATATTTT. Its translation is CASSLVAGGGNTIYF.

The gene calls are TRBV11-1 and TRBJ2-3, with D unresolved. CDR1 is SGHAT, CDR2 FQDESV, per germline (reference sequence). Trimming took off 8 bases at V and 7 bases at J, with 28 bases between the two ends. This CDR3 has 17 amino acids. CDR3 sequence (DNA): TGTGCCAGCTTACCGAAAGGCGGAAGCACCCTTCCAAATACGCAGTATTTT. Translation gives CASLPKGGSTLPNTQYF.

The chain couples TRBV7-8 to TRBJ1-5; possibly TRBD1 for D (5 bases). CDR3 length equals 14 residues. Germline CDR1 and CDR2: SGHVS and FQNEAQ. The ends were cut back, 5 bases at V and 6 bases at J, with 14 bases in the middle. CDR3 region: CASSPRGQGQPQHF. For the CDR3, the DNA is TGTGCCAGCAGCCCTAGAGGGCAGGGTCAGCCCCAGCATTTT.

The V call is TRBV5-1, the J call TRBJ2-2, with a tentative D call TRBD1 (5 bases). The ends were cut back, 2 bases at V and 6 bases at J, with 17 bases in the middle. CDR1 and CDR2 (germline): SGHRS, YFSETQ. The CDR3 length is 16 residues. The CDR3 loop reads CASSFSGPREPGELFF. The CDR3 bases are TGCGCCAGCAGCTTCTCAGGGCCCCGAGAGCCCGGGGAGCTGTTTTTT.

V usage is TRBV19 and J usage is TRBJ2-2; TRBD2 might be the D (6 bases). The V end was cut by 7 bases, the J end by 5 bases, with 8 bases between. The length of the CDR3 is 12 residues. Germline V gene sequence: CDR1 LNHDA, CDR2 SQIVND (reference sequence). The CDR3 spells CASIGRTGELFF. The CDR3 bases are TGTGCCAGTATTGGGAGGACCGGGGAGCTGTTTTTT.

The chain links TRBV2 to TRBJ1-1; D uncertain. The CDR3 is made up of 14 amino acids. Per the germline V gene, CDR1 is SNHLY and CDR2 is FYNNEI. The V end lost 6 bases, the J end lost 2 bases, and 13 bases lay between the germline ends. For the CDR3, the DNA is TGTGCCAGCAGGGCGGGGTCGCTTAACACTGAAGCTTTCTTT. This encodes CASRAGSLNTEAFF.

The V gene is TRBV5-1, the J gene TRBJ2-5, with 7 bases fitting TRBD1. Trimming removed 4 bases from V and 4 bases from J; junction bases left unmatched: 7. This CDR3 comprises 14 residues. CDR1 and CDR2 (germline): SGHRS, YFSETQ. The CDR3 nucleotides are TGCGCCAGCAGCACGGGTCCAGGGGGAGAGACCCAGTACTTC. Translated, it gives CASSTGPGGETQYF.

This rearrangement joins TRBV27 to TRBJ2-7; TRBD2 might be the D (5 bases). Trimming removed 5 bases from V and 6 bases from J, with 23 bases in between. CDR3 length equals 16 residues. CDR1 and CDR2 (germline): MNHEY, SMNVEV (reference sequence). CDR3 sequence reads: CASSVTGLSWPFEQYF. Here the CDR3 DNA reads TGTGCCAGCAGTGTGACTGGACTTAGCTGGCCCTTCGAGCAGTACTTC.

The V and J genes are TRBV5-1 and TRBJ2-7; D is undetermined. This CDR3 has 15 amino acids. Germline V gene data show CDR1 as SGHRS and CDR2 as YFSETQ. V was trimmed by 0 bases and J by 2 bases, leaving 12 bases between them. In DNA form, the CDR3 reads TGCGCCAGCAGCTTGGCCCTGTCGGAGCCCTACGAGCAGTACTTC. Translated, it gives CASSLALSEPYEQYF. Looking up the rest from reference TRBV5-1 and TRBJ2-7 gives the full variable domain: KAGVTQTPRYLIKTRGQQVTLSCSPISGHRSVSWYQQTPGQGLQFLFEYFSETQRNKGNFPGRFSGRQFSNSRSEMNVSTLELGDSALYLCASSLALSEPYEQYFGPGTRLTVT.